This T cell receptor beta chain was found in a study of shared clonotypes between healthy human individuals. Background on the study: Researchers drew samples from a couple of women and a few men aged 18 to 49.

Germline-derived CDR1 and CDR2 are MNHEY and SMNVEV (reference sequence). V lost 1 base and J 2 bases, leaving 15 bases between the germline ends. The CDR3 is 17 residues long. Produced via immunoSEQ multiplex PCR; TCRdb's table is partial and in-frame only. The sample consists of 2 million to 2.5 million clones, 85% to 95% of them appearing once. The material sequenced was naive CD4+ T cells from PBMCs. Subset denoted: CD45RA+ positively selected. The chain links TRBV27 to TRBJ2-1; D is tentatively TRBD1 or TRBD2 (5 bases each). The origin of this receptor is a man between 18 and 35 years old in good health. Some clones in this sample may be carry-over from other donors' samples. CDR3 region: CASSLYGTLSPYNEQFF. CDR3 sequence (DNA): TGTGCCAGCAGTTTATATGGGACGCTCAGCCCCTACAATGAGCAGTTCTTC.